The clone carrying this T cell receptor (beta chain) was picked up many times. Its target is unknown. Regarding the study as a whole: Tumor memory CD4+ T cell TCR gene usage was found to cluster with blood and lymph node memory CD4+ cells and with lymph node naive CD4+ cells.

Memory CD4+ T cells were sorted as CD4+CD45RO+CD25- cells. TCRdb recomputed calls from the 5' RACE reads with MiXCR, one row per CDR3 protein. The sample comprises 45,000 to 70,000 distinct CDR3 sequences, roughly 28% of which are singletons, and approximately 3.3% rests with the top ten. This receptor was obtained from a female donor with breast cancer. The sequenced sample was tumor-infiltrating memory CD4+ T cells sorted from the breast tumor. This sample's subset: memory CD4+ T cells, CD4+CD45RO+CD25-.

The CDR3 reads CSVAADGTDTQYF. The DNA of the CDR3 is TGCAGCGTTGCCGCGGACGGCACAGATACGCAGTATTTT. The rearrangement joins TRBV29-1 to TRBJ2-3; D not resolved. V was cut by 4 bases and J by 1 base, with 9 bases left in between. The CDR3 loop spans 13 amino acids. CDR1 SQVTM and CDR2 ANQGSEA come from the germline V gene.